This T cell receptor (beta chain) appears in the sequencing data of a study of pediatric ulcerative colitis (dated by TCRdb to between 2019 and 2020). Context from the whole study: Fewer than ten ulcerative colitis patients had pancolitis and two had left-sided colitis, with histology consistent with ulcerative colitis in all. The Pediatric Ulcerative Colitis Activity Index classified a couple of patients as having mild disease, several as having moderate disease and three as having acute severe colitis. From fewer than ten newly diagnosed, treatment-naive pediatric ulcerative colitis patients and a few non-IBD control children, paired blood and rectal samples were collected. The full study reports these points: Because the repertoires came from total lymphocyte DNA, rare subsets such as regulatory T cells may have patterns that are not reflected. A couple of rectal CDR3 clonotypes were found in every ulcerative colitis patient but in no control. For technical reasons, blood samples from two patients gave substantially fewer templates, and these samples were excluded from the blood-rectal overlap analysis. With only a handful of individuals, the healthy control group was small. Rectal repertoire features separated controls, mild-moderate and acute severe colitis patients; acute severe colitis showed reduced rectal diversity due to clonal expansions. Significantly higher autologous blood-rectal clonal overlap was found in ulcerative colitis patients than in controls, which suggested increased T cell trafficking to inflamed tissue.

Rearranged CDR3 beta regions were amplified from genomic DNA with multiplex V and J primers using the immunoSEQ TRB Survey service. To keep sequencing depth the same across samples, survey-level depth of up to 500,000 reads per sample was applied. The libraries were purified and pooled, then sequenced using Illumina technology. The authors' analysis ran thus. immunoSEQ online tools were used for productive clonality, sample overlap, pairwise scatters, CDR3 beta length, V/D/J gene usage and productiveness. Calculated diversity was the number of unique rearrangements divided by total templates times 100; Shannon and Simpson indices were also computed. For principal component analysis, Z-score normalized data were analyzed with the R prcomp function and the ggbiplot package. Blood-rectal clonal overlap within each subject was quantified with Morisita's index. The table was pulled from immuneACCESS by TCRdb, which kept in-frame rearrangements only. Such tables lose some clones; where checked, under half of the loss comes from unresolved V genes, and the rest has no known cause. V and J calls and clone size are as listed in that table; D and trimming were resolved from the DNA. For this sample there are about 9,500 clones; 80% to 90% appear just once. Jointly, the top ten make up around 7% of the sample.

Spanning cysteine to phenylalanine, the CDR3 consists of 17 amino acids. Solely the CDR3 DNA is kept, with 51 bases framed from the first base. At the junction V is shortened by 3 bases and J by 4 bases, with 22 bases in between. The CDR1 and CDR2 encoded by the germline V gene are SGHRS and YFSETQ. Before the diagnostic colonoscopy, none of the ulcerative colitis patients had been given immunosuppressive medication. Blood was sampled at the same time as the colonoscopy. The Wizard kit (Promega) was used to extract genomic DNA from blood and intestinal samples. As for this clone: Its cognate antigen has yet to be identified. Per-base quality was not reported, and no clone a single base away is much larger than it.

The sample taken for sequencing was blood. Recombination linked TRBV5-1 to TRBJ2-5; the D segment is perhaps TRBD1 or TRBD2, each sharing 6 matched bases. The source of this sequence is a girl under 18 with moderate ulcerative colitis. The CDR3 amino acid sequence is: CASSWGAGDWGGETQYF. The bases are TGCGCCAGCAGCTGGGGGGCAGGGGATTGGGGAGGAGAGACCCAGTACTTC.